The clone carrying this TCR beta chain appeared a few times. As yet, its antigen is unknown. Germline CDR1 MNHEY, CDR2 SMNVEV (reference sequence). CDR3 length equals 15 residues. V was trimmed by 10 bases and J by 0 bases, leaving 15 bases between them. The data stem from a study of beta chain features in type 1 diabetes. Study background: Examination covered 107,917,701 sorted cells spanning all samples. Study-wide results and limits: VDJ junctions from patients with type 1 diabetes contained fewer insertions and more deletions. Comparison showed that naive, central memory and Treg TCRB repertoires appeared more similar among patients than among healthy donors.

As every portion of the isolated RNA was reverse transcribed, the sequencing read expressed TCRB transcripts. Repertoires were generated with immunoSEQ multiplex PCR, while TCRdb's copy carries only in-frame clones and drops some. The table includes 620,000 or so clones, roughly 16% detected once. Sequencing input: naive CD4+ T cells from blood. The receptor was isolated from a man between 18 and 29 years old in good health. V usage is TRBV27 and J usage is TRBJ1-4; possible D gene TRBD1, 6 bases. Here the CDR3 reads CATSGAITTNEKLFF. For the CDR3, the DNA is TGTGCCACCTCAGGGGCGATTACAACTAATGAAAAACTGTTTTTT.